This T cell receptor beta chain was sequenced during a study of CD8+ T cells in alopecia areata (dated by TCRdb to the late 2010s). For the study in its entirety: The treated patients took part in an open-label pilot trial in which moderate-to-severe alopecia areata was treated with oral tofacitinib at 5 to 10 mg twice daily. Human TCRbeta sequencing covered scalp tissue and sorted CD4+ and CD8+ peripheral blood T cells from patchy and totalis/universalis alopecia areata patients and healthy controls. Biopsies were taken from tofacitinib-treated patients at baseline and at 4 and 24 weeks of treatment, and a later scalp biopsy was taken in several of the tofacitinib-treated patients. Amplification of TCRbeta CDR3 regions was done by immunoSEQ multiplex PCR using 35 Vbeta forward primers and 13 Jbeta reverse primers. The RNA source kit depended on sample type: the PAXgene miRNA kit for fixed scalp, the miRNeasy kit for PBMCs, and the RNeasy kit for mouse skin. In both human patients and the C3H/HeJ mouse model, the study applied high-throughput TCRbeta sequencing to look at T cell clonal expansion in alopecia areata. Scalp clonality was compared across normal scalp (n=4), patchy alopecia areata scalp (n=8), and alopecia totalis/universalis scalp (n=8). Patients stayed on tofacitinib for 6 to 18 months and then had 6 months of follow-up off drug so that delayed response and recurrence could be assessed. General conclusions and limits of the study: Compared with normal scalp, lesional scalp, particularly in alopecia totalis/universalis, had higher clonality and more expanded CD8+ clones, which suggests antigenic drive. TCR sequences shared between patients were less clear than in mice, possibly partly because of HLA diversity in the patient population. Unlike mouse skin, which is dominated by gammadelta T cells, normal human skin has resident alphabeta T cells that are also sequenced, and this complicates analysis of the scalp TCR repertoire.

The method was the immunoSEQ multiplex PCR assay. RNA was extracted from all samples and reverse transcribed into cDNA, which served as template for TCR sequencing. First-strand cDNA was synthesized using SuperScript III with a 2:1 mix of oligo-dT and random hexamers. A synthetic immune receptor repertoire was used to measure amplification bias, and any remaining bias was corrected computationally. Per the authors' processing: Raw reads were preprocessed for error removal, and CDR3 was defined according to IMGT conventions as running from the conserved cysteine to phenylalanine. Clonality was calculated as 1 minus Shannon entropy normalized by log2 of the number of productive unique TCRs. Scalp TCRbeta sequences were cross-referenced with sorted blood CD4 and CD8 repertoires so that the CD4 or CD8 identity of scalp clones could be inferred. Held by TCRdb, this immuneACCESS table contains in-frame sequences only and omits some clones. Under half of the omission traces to an unresolved V gene where checked; the cause of the rest is unknown. The DNA was the basis for D and trimming; V, J and clone size are from that table. In all, the sample holds about 97,000 clones, and roughly two fifths of those were seen once. The ten top clones hold about 1.4% of the sample.

Relative to germline, V is missing 4 bases and J is missing 5 bases, with 3 bases of the junction outside any gene match. Including cysteine and phenylalanine, the CDR3 has 14 amino acids. Only the CDR3 DNA stays, 42 bases, in frame from base 1. For CDR1 and CDR2, the germline V gene lists SGHRS and YFSETQ. Details on this clone: What antigen it recognizes has not been identified. It has no much larger one-base neighbor in the sample; base qualities were not kept.

Lesional scalp punch biopsies and peripheral blood were collected from alopecia areata patients. PBMCs were separated by density centrifugation and stained for CD3, CD4 and CD8, after which CD4+ and CD8+ T cells were sorted on a FACSAria. The sequencing input was CD4+ T cells sorted from blood. The V and J genes are TRBV5-1 and TRBJ2-7; TRBD2 fits 13 bases in the junction. The TCR originated in a human donor with alopecia areata. The DNA reads as follows: TGCGCCAGCAGCCGGACTAGCGGGAGAAACGAGCAGTACTTC. This gives the protein CASSRTSGRNEQYF.